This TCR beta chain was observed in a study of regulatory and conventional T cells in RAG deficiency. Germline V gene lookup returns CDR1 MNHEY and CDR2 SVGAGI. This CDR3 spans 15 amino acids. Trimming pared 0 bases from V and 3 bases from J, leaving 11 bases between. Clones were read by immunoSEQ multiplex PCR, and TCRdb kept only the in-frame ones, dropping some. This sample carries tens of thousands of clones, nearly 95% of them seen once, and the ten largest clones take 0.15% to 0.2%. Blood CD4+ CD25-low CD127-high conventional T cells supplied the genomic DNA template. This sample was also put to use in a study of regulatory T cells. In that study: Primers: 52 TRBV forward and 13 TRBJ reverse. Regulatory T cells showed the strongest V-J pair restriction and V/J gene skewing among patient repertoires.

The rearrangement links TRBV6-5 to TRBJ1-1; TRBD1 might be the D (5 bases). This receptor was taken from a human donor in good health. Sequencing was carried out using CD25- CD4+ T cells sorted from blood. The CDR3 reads CASSYSRGKDTEAFF. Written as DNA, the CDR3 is TGTGCCAGCAGTTACTCGCGGGGGAAGGACACTGAAGCTTTCTTT.